A selection of T cell receptor beta chains follows, all from one sample in a study of T cells after yellow fever vaccination. MiXCR, run by TCRdb on the 5' RACE reads, gives a single entry per CDR3 protein. The sample has some 500,000 distinct CDR3 sequences, about 13% seen once. This specimen consisted of PBMCs, obtained on the day of the yellow fever booster vaccination. These TCRs come from a man aged 30 to 39 who received the YFV17D yellow fever vaccine. Both conserved end residues are part of each CDR3. The order of the fields is J gene, D gene, clone size, V gene, CDR3 protein, CDR3 DNA. A D gene is named only where the DNA matches it firmly. Expanded clones get a size class; other rows say once, few or many, or leave the size out.

TRBJ2-1 TRBD2 . TRBV4-2 CASSQVRLAGLEYNEQFF TGTGCCAGCAGCCAAGTCAGACTAGCGGGACTAGAATACAATGAGCAGTTCTTC
TRBJ2-1 . many TRBV7-2 CASSFLGSYNEQFF TGTGCCAGCAGCTTTCTAGGATCCTACAATGAGCAGTTCTTC
TRBJ2-4 . few TRBV7-9 CASRPGYQDIQYF TGTGCCAGCAGACCGGGCTACCAAGACATTCAGTACTTC
TRBJ2-5 . few TRBV7-2 CASSLEWETQYF TGTGCCAGCAGCTTAGAGTGGGAGACCCAGTACTTC
TRBJ1-1 . . TRBV5-1 CASSFDGLGFF TGCGCCAGCAGCTTCGATGGCCTTGGTTTCTTT
TRBJ1-1 . . TRBV5-1 CASSEGYEAFF TGCGCCAGCAGCGAGGGATATGAAGCTTTCTTT
TRBJ2-7 . . TRBV18 CASSTGHKGVSEQYF TGTGCCAGCTCAACGGGACACAAGGGGGTGAGTGAGCAGTACTTC
TRBJ1-4 . . TRBV5-1 CASSLWGATNEKLFF TGCGCCAGCAGCTTATGGGGGGCAACTAATGAAAAACTGTTTTTT
TRBJ1-2 . . TRBV5-1 CASSSGGTSNYGYTF TGCGCCAGCAGCTCTGGGGGCACCTCCAACTATGGCTACACCTTC
TRBJ1-3 TRBD1 . TRBV5-1 CASSTGAGTGFSGNTIYF TGCGCCAGCAGCACAGGAGCCGGGACAGGCTTCTCTGGAAACACCATATATTTT
TRBJ2-1 . . TRBV7-6 CASSFPGANEQFF TGTGCCAGCAGCTTTCCAGGGGCCAATGAGCAGTTCTTC
TRBJ1-6 . few TRBV20-1 CSAHEGSPLHF TGCAGTGCTCATGAAGGTTCACCCCTCCACTTT
TRBJ2-7 . . TRBV12-3/TRBV12-4 CASSLRRFGEQYF TGTGCCAGCAGTTTAAGACGGTTCGGGGAGCAGTACTTC
TRBJ2-5 . many TRBV29-1 CSGETTGQGETQYF TGCAGCGGTGAAACGACAGGCCAAGGAGAGACCCAGTACTTC
TRBJ2-7 . . TRBV6-1 CATRDVSSYEQYF TGTGCCACAAGGGACGTGAGCTCCTACGAGCAGTACTTC
TRBJ1-2 TRBD1 . TRBV6-5 CASSYATGGGPMGYTF TGTGCCAGCAGTTACGCGACAGGGGGGGGTCCTATGGGCTACACCTTC
TRBJ1-2 TRBD1 few TRBV20-1 CSADLGAGGYGYTF TGCAGTGCTGACCTTGGGGCAGGGGGCTATGGCTACACCTTC
TRBJ2-1 TRBD1 few TRBV20-1 CSARKLWEVGDRGYYNEQFF TGCAGTGCTAGGAAGTTGTGGGAGGTAGGGGACAGGGGATACTACAATGAGCAGTTCTTC
TRBJ2-3 . . TRBV7-2 CASSLGQHTQYF TGTGCCAGCAGCTTAGGACAGCATACGCAGTATTTT
TRBJ2-1 TRBD2 . TRBV4-3 CASSQDSWLAGPDEQFF TGCGCCAGCAGCCAAGATTCCTGGCTAGCGGGCCCCGATGAGCAGTTCTTC
TRBJ2-7 . few TRBV7-3 CASSRGDRDSEQYF TGTGCCAGCAGTCGGGGAGACAGGGACTCCGAGCAGTACTTC
TRBJ2-4 TRBD1 . TRBV15 CATSRHTGQGRNIQYF TGTGCCACCAGCAGGCACACGGGACAGGGTAGGAACATTCAGTACTTC
TRBJ2-3 TRBD1 . TRBV7-2 CASSGQERLIDTQYF TGTGCCAGCAGCGGACAGGAGCGACTTATAGATACGCAGTATTTT
TRBJ2-3 . . TRBV11-1 CASSRPLVGVGVHTDTQYF TGTGCCAGCAGCCGACCCCTGGTAGGAGTGGGTGTACACACAGATACGCAGTATTTT
TRBJ2-4 . . TRBV3-1 CASSQGQTKNIQYF TGTGCCAGCAGCCAAGGTCAAACTAAAAACATTCAGTACTTC
TRBJ1-5 . few TRBV12-3/TRBV12-4 CASSPLVGGEGQPQHF TGTGCCAGCAGTCCTTTGGTAGGGGGAGAAGGTCAGCCCCAGCATTTT
TRBJ2-2 . . TRBV7-6 CASSLGVTGNTGELFF TGTGCCAGCAGCTTAGGCGTGACAGGGAACACCGGGGAGCTGTTTTTT
TRBJ2-7 . few TRBV7-9 CASSSPIRGRTYEQYF TGTGCCAGCAGCTCCCCGATAAGGGGCCGCACCTACGAGCAGTACTTC
TRBJ2-5 . . TRBV12-1 CAISRRETQYF TGTGCCATCTCCAGGAGAGAGACCCAGTACTTC
TRBJ1-4 . few TRBV5-1 CASSLEGGRGEKLFF TGCGCCAGCAGCTTGGAGGGGGGGCGCGGTGAAAAACTGTTTTTT
TRBJ2-4 TRBD1 . TRBV5-1 CASSLEGASNIQYF TGCGCCAGCAGCTTGGAGGGGGCGTCGAACATTCAGTACTTC
TRBJ2-5 . . TRBV14 CASSQGFGETQYF TGTGCCAGCAGCCAAGGGTTCGGCGAGACCCAGTACTTC
TRBJ1-4 . . TRBV7-2 CASSLGLGWDEKLFF TGTGCCAGCAGCTTAGGTTTAGGGTGGGATGAAAAACTGTTTTTT
TRBJ2-3 TRBD2 few TRBV10-3 CASTSGDFTDTQYF TGTGCCAGCACTAGCGGGGACTTCACAGATACGCAGTATTTT
TRBJ2-1 . . TRBV20-1 CSVRTPERNEQFF TGCAGTGTCAGGACCCCCGAAAGGAATGAGCAGTTCTTC
TRBJ2-5 . few TRBV4-3 CASSQEDGVETQYF TGCGCCAGCAGCCAAGAGGACGGAGTGGAGACCCAGTACTTC
TRBJ2-1 TRBD2 . TRBV3-1 CASSLAGLAGGRNEQFF TGTGCCAGCAGCCTCGCGGGACTAGCGGGAGGACGGAATGAGCAGTTCTTC
TRBJ2-7 . . TRBV3-1 CASSRKPGSYEQYF TGTGCCAGCAGCCGAAAACCGGGTTCCTACGAGCAGTACTTC
TRBJ2-1 TRBD2 . TRBV6-2/TRBV6-3 CASSYSGRYNEQFF TGTGCCAGCAGTTATTCCGGGAGGTACAATGAGCAGTTCTTC
TRBJ1-5 . few TRBV20-1 CSARDGQSPQHF TGCAGTGCTAGAGACGGTCAATCACCCCAGCATTTT
TRBJ1-6 . few TRBV4-3 CASSQELGANSPLHF TGCGCCAGCAGCCAAGAGCTGGGGGCCAATTCACCCCTCCACTTT
TRBJ2-1 . few TRBV5-1 CASSPPAGNEQFF TGCGCCAGCAGTCCCCCGGCGGGAAATGAGCAGTTCTTC
TRBJ2-1 TRBD2 . TRBV5-1 CASSWSGSSNEQFF TGCGCCAGCAGCTGGAGCGGGAGTTCAAATGAGCAGTTCTTC
TRBJ2-7 . . TRBV2 CASSESPQPAYEQYF TGTGCCAGCAGTGAGAGCCCCCAGCCCGCCTACGAGCAGTACTTC
TRBJ2-2 . few TRBV20-1 CSARSGTRGGELFF TGCAGTGCTAGATCCGGGACACGGGGCGGGGAGCTGTTTTTT
TRBJ2-7 TRBD2 . TRBV9 CASSVGEGLRHEQYF TGTGCCAGCAGCGTAGGGGAGGGCCTCAGGCACGAGCAGTACTTC
TRBJ2-7 . few TRBV7-2 CASSSSPAYEQYF TGTGCCAGCAGCTCCTCCCCAGCGTACGAGCAGTACTTC
TRBJ1-2 . many TRBV7-8 CASSPRFSWGGYTF TGTGCCAGCAGCCCCCGGTTTAGCTGGGGAGGCTACACCTTC
TRBJ2-1 . few TRBV2 CASSEALGTLQFF TGTGCCAGCAGTGAAGCGCTGGGGACTCTTCAGTTCTTC
TRBJ1-1 . many TRBV11-2 CASTSQAGETEAFF TGTGCCAGCACCTCCCAGGCAGGAGAAACTGAAGCTTTCTTT
TRBJ2-7 . many TRBV11-2 CASSFEVAYEQYF TGTGCCAGCAGTTTTGAGGTAGCCTACGAGCAGTACTTC
TRBJ2-1 TRBD2 few TRBV7-2 CASSLAFLGLAGNEQFF TGTGCCAGCAGCTTAGCGTTTTTAGGGCTAGCGGGCAATGAGCAGTTCTTC
TRBJ2-7 TRBD2 . TRBV5-1 CASSVSGSLDEQYF TGCGCCAGCAGCGTTAGCGGGAGCTTAGACGAGCAGTACTTC